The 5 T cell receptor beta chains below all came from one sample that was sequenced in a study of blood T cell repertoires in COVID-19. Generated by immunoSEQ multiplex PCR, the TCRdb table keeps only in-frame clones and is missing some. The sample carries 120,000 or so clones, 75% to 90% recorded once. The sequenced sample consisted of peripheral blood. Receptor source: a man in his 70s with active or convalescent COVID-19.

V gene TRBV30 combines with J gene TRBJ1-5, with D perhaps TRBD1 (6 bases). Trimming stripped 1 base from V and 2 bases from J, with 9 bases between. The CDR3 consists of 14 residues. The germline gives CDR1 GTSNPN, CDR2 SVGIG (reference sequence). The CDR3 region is CAWSGGGGNQPQHF. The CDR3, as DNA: TGTGCCTGGAGTGGTGGGGGCGGCAATCAGCCCCAGCATTTT. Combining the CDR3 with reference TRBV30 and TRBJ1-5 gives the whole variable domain SQTIHQWPATLVQPVGSPLSLECTVEGTSNPNLYWYRQAAGRGLQLLFYSVGIGQISSEVPQNLSASRPQDRQFILSSKKLLLSDSGFYLCAWSGGGGNQPQHFGDGTRLSIL.

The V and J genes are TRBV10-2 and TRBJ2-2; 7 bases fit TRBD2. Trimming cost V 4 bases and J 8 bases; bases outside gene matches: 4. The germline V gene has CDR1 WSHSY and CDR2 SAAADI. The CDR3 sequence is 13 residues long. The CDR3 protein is CASSAGGLGELFF. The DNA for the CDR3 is TGCGCCAGCAGTGCGGGAGGCCTGGGGGAGCTGTTTTTT.

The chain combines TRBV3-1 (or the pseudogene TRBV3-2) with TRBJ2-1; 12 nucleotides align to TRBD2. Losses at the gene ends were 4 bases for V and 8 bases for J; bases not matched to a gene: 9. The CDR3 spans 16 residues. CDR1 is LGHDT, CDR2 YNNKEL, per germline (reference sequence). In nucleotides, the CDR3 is TGTGCCAGCAGCCTGCCTCTAGCGGGAGGGGCCGATGAGCAGTTCTTC. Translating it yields CASSLPLAGGADEQFF.

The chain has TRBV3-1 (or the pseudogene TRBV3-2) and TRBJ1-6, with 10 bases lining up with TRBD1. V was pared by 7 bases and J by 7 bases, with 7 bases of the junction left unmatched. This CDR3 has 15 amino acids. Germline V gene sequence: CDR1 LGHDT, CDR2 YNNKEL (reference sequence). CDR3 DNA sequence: TGTGCCAGCACCGCAGGGGGACAGGGGAATTCACCCCTCCACTTT. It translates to CASTAGGQGNSPLHF.

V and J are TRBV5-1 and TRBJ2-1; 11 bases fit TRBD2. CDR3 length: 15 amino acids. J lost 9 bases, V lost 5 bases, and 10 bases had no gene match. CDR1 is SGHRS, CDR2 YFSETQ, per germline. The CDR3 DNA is TGCGCCAGCAGGGAAACTAGCGGGAGTTTGGGTGAGCAGTTCTTC. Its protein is CASRETSGSLGEQFF.